This T cell receptor (beta chain) derives from a study of identical twins. MiXCR, applied by TCRdb to the 5' RACE reads, yields one record per CDR3 protein. This sample has 450,000 or so distinct CDR3 sequences, with 14% found just once. This clonotype was picked up many times. CDR1 SGHRS and CDR2 YFSETQ come from the germline V gene. The CDR3 covers 15 residues. With 4 bases clipped from V and 2 bases from J, the junction kept 8 bases outside the gene matches. The same data also contributed to another study, on yellow fever vaccine responses in identical twins.

This sequence was found in a woman aged 18-29 years in good health. This chain joins TRBV5-1 and TRBJ1-2, with TRBD1 matching over 7 bases. The sequenced sample was CD4+ T cells sorted from blood. Here the CDR3 DNA reads TGCGCCAGCAGCCCCGACAGGGTGACAAACTATGGCTACACCTTC. It yields the protein CASSPDRVTNYGYTF.